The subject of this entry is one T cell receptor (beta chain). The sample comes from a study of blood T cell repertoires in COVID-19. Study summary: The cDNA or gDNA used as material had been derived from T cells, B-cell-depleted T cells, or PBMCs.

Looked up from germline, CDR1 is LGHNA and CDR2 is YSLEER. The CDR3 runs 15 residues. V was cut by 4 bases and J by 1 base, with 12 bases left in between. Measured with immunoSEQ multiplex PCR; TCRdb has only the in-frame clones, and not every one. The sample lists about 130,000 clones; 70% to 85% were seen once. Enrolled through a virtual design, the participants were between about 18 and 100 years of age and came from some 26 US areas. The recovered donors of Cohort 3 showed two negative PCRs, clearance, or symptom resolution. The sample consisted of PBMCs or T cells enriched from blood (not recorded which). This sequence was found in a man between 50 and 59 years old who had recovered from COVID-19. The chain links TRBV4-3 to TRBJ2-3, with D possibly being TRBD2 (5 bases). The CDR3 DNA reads TGCGCCAGCAGCCTAGTAGGAGGAGGCACAGATACGCAGTATTTT. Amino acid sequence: CASSLVGGGTDTQYF.